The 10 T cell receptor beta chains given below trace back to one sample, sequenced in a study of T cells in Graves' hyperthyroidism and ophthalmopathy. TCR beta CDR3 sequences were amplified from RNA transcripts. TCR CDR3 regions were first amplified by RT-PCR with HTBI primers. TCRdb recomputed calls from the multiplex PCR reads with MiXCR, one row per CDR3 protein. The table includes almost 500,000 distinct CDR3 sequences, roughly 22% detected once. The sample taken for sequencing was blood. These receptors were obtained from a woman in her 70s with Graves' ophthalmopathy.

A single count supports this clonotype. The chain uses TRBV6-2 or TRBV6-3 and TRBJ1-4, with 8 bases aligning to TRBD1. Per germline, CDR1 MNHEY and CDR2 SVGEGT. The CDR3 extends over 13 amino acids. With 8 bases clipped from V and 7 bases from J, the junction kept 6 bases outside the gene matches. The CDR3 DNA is TGTGCCAGCGGGGAGGACAGGGTTGAAAAACTGTTTTTT. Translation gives CASGEDRVEKLFF.

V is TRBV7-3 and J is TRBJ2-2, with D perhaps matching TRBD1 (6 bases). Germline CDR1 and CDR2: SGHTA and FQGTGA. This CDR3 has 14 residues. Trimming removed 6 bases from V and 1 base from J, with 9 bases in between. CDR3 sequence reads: CASRATGNTGELFF. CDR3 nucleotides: TGTGCCAGCAGGGCGACAGGGAACACCGGGGAGCTGTTTTTT.

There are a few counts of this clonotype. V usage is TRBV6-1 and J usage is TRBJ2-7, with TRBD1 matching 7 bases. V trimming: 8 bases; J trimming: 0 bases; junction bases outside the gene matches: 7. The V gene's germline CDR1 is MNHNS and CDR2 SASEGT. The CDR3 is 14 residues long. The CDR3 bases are TGTGCCAGCCTAAAGTGGGACAGCTCCTACGAGCAGTACTTC. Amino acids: CASLKWDSSYEQYF.

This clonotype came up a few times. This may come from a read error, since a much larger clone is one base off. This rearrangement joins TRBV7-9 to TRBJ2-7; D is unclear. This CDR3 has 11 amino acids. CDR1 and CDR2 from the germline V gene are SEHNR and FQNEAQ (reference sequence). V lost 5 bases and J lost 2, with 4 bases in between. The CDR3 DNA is TGTGCCAGCAGCAAAACCTACGAGCAGTACTTC. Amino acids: CASSKTYEQYF.

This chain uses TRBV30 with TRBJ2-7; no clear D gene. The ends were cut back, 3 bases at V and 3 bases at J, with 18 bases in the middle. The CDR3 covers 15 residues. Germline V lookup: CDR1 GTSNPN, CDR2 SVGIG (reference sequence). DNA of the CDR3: TGTGCCTGGAGACCCCTGATCCGGGCCGACTACGAGCAGTACTTC. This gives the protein CAWRPLIRADYEQYF.

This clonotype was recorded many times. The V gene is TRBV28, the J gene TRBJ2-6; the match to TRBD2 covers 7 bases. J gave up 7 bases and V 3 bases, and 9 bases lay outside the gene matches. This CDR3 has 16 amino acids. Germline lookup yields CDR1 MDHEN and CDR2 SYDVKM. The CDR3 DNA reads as TGTGCCAGCAGTTTCGGGAGCGGGGTGGCAGCCAACGTCCTGACTTTC. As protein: CASSFGSGVAANVLTF.

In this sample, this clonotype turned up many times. The CDR3 bases are TGTGCCAGCAGTCCCTTGGCTAGAAGCTCCTACAATGAGCAGTTCTTC. It specifies CASSPLARSSYNEQFF. V usage is TRBV12-3 or TRBV12-4 and J usage is TRBJ2-1; D is ambiguous. V was trimmed by 5 bases and J by 0 bases, leaving 14 bases between them. The CDR3 is 16 residues long.

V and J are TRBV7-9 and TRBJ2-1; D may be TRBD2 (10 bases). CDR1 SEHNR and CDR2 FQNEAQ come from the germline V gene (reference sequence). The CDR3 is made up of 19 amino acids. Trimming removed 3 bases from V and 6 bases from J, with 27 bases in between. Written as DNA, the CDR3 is TGTGCCAGCAGCTTGGACAGGGGAGCAGCTAGCGGGAGCGTCAATGAGCAGTTCTTC. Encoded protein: CASSLDRGAASGSVNEQFF. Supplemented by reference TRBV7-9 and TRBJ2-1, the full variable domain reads DTGVSQNPRHKITKRGQNVTFRCDPISEHNRLYWYRQTLGQGPEFLTYFQNEAQLEKSRLLSDRFSAERPKGSFSTLEIQRTEQGDSAMYLCASSLDRGAASGSVNEQFFGPGTRLTVL.

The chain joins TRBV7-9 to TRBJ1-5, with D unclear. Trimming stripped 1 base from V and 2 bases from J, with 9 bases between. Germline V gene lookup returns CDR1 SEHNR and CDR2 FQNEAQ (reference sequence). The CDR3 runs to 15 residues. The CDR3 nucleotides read TGTGCCAGCAGCTTAGGGGTGTTGGGCAATCAGCCCCAGCATTTT. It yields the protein CASSLGVLGNQPQHF.

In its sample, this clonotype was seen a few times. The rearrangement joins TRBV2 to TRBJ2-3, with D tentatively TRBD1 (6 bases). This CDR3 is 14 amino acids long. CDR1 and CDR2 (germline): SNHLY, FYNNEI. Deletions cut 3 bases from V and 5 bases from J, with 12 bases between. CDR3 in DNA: TGTGCCAGCAGTGAGTGGGGGCAACGAGATACGCAGTATTTT. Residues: CASSEWGQRDTQYF.